This entry lists 24 T cell receptor beta chains sequenced from one sample in a study of human T cells and chemical hapten exposure (dated by TCRdb to the early 2020s). The library was built by means of RACE. These reads were obtained on a NextSeq 500. TCRdb took the public reads, trimmed them with fastp at Q25, ran MiXCR for clone calling and kept in-frame beta chains. Each CDR3 protein appears once, grouped with its most common genes and DNA. The table for this sample lists under 400,000 distinct CDR3 sequences; approximately 5% of them were counted only once. Of the sample, around 2.6% is held by the ten largest clones. Reading the label with the study, this specimen's time point is: pre-sensitization, week 0. The treatment or condition label, read with the paper, signifies: therapeutic diphenylcyclopropenone sensitization with weekly scalp DPC. The sample in question was whole blood, obtained in connection with sensitization to the hapten diphenylcyclopropenone (DPC). All receptors derive from a woman aged 45-65 years with alopecia areata. Some clones in this sample may be carry-over from other donors' samples.

This clonotype came up many times. This chain links TRBV5-1 with TRBJ1-1, with D uncertain. The length of the CDR3 is 14 residues. Deletions cut 3 bases from V and 2 bases from J, with 11 bases between. The V gene's germline CDR1 is SGHRS and CDR2 YFSETQ. CDR3 loop: CASSSLDTNTEAFF. The CDR3 DNA reads as TGCGCCAGCAGCTCGCTCGACACCAACACTGAAGCTTTCTTT.

This clonotype was counted ten times or more. V is TRBV27 and J is TRBJ1-1; D unresolved. The CDR3 is 13 residues long. CDR1 MNHEY and CDR2 SMNVEV come from the germline V gene (reference sequence). Trimming shortened V by 4 bases and J by 6 bases, and 12 bases separated the two germline ends. CDR3 in amino acids: CASSSAPRAEAFF. DNA for the CDR3: TGTGCCAGCAGTTCCGCCCCTCGCGCTGAAGCTTTCTTT.

On this clonotype: With a much larger clone just one base away, this may be a read error. The chain carries TRBV6-2 or TRBV6-3 and TRBJ2-1; D call uncertain. Germline CDR1 and CDR2: MNHEY and SVGEGT. The CDR3 is 12 amino acids. The CDR3, as DNA: TGTACCAGCTTGACTGCGTACAATGAGCAGTTCTTC. This translates into CTSLTAYNEQFF.

The sample holds many counts of this clonotype. The rearrangement joins TRBV7-9 to TRBJ2-3, with TRBD2 as a possible D gene (5 bases). CDR1 and CDR2 (germline): SEHNR, FQNEAQ (reference sequence). V lost 4 bases, J lost 8 bases, and 13 bases lay in between. The CDR3 extends over 13 amino acids. CDR3 region: CASSSTLAATQYF. The CDR3 region has the DNA TGTGCCAGCAGCTCGACCCTAGCTGCTACGCAGTATTTT.

This clonotype appeared a few times. The rearrangement joins TRBV12-3 or TRBV12-4 to TRBJ2-5; D might be TRBD2 (6 bases). The ends were cut back, 3 bases at V and 3 bases at J, with 11 bases in the middle. The CDR3 runs to 14 residues. Written as DNA, the CDR3 is TGTGCCAGCAGTTTCCGGGAGCCGGAAGAGACCCAGTACTTC. Encoded protein: CASSFREPEETQYF.

The CDR3, as DNA: TGTGCCAGCGTCCTTTGGGGTGGAAGCACTGAAGCTTTCTTT. Protein: CASVLWGGSTEAFF. The chain combines TRBV13 with TRBJ1-1, with no clear D. Germline CDR1 PRHDT, CDR2 FYEKMQ (reference sequence). This CDR3 is 14 amino acids long. Deletions cut 8 bases from V and 4 bases from J, with 17 bases between.

There are many counts of this clonotype. The CDR3, as DNA: TGTGCCACCAGCAGAGATATGACTCTCGATGAGCAGTTCTTC. Translation gives CATSRDMTLDEQFF. This chain connects TRBV15 to TRBJ2-1; D is undetermined. This CDR3 spans 14 amino acids. Germline assignment: CDR1 LNHNV and CDR2 YYDKDF (reference sequence). Trimming removed 0 bases at V and 8 bases at J, with 11 bases between.

This clonotype was counted ten times or more. The CDR3 DNA sequence: TGTGCCAGCAGTGGTCACAATCAGCCCCAGCATTTT. This sequence encodes CASSGHNQPQHF. The V gene is TRBV28, the J gene TRBJ1-5; D gene ambiguous. V was trimmed by 5 bases and J by 3 bases, leaving 5 bases between them. Germline V gene data show CDR1 as MDHEN and CDR2 as SYDVKM. This CDR3 comprises 12 residues.

This clonotype was found many times. This sequence joins TRBV5-1 and TRBJ2-2, with D unclear. The CDR3 runs to 15 residues. Deletions cut 0 bases from V and 2 bases from J, with 8 bases between. Germline lookup yields CDR1 SGHRS and CDR2 YFSETQ. For the CDR3, the DNA is TGCGCCAGCAGCTTGGAGAGTATAAACACCGGGGAGCTGTTTTTT. It codes for CASSLESINTGELFF.

With regard to this clonotype: A much larger clone lies one base from this, so it may be a read error. V usage is TRBV5-1 and J usage is TRBJ2-3; D is perhaps TRBD1 (5 bases). The length of the CDR3 is 14 residues. From germline, CDR1 is SGHRS and CDR2 YFSETQ. CDR3 sequence reads: CASSLKGRTDTQNF. Here the CDR3 DNA reads TGCGCCAGCAGCTTAAAGGGGCGCACAGATACGCAGAATTTT.

This clonotype was counted at least ten times. A junction end diverges from the germline sequence, so it may reflect a read error. The chain combines TRBV12-5 with TRBJ2-1; 7 nucleotides align to TRBD1. CDR1 is LGHNT and CDR2 is FRNRAP in the germline V gene. CDR3 length: 15 residues. The CDR3, as DNA: TGTGCTAGTGGATTGGGACAGAGCTCCTACAATGAGCAGTTCTTC. This translates into CASGLGQSSYNEQFF.

This clonotype was seen ten or more times. The chain combines TRBV28 with TRBJ2-1, with D possibly being TRBD2 (6 bases). Looked up from germline, CDR1 is MDHEN and CDR2 is SYDVKM. CDR3 length: 14 amino acids. The V and J ends lost 8 bases and 5 bases respectively, with 16 bases between them. The CDR3 DNA reads TGTGCCAGCCAGGGACTTTCACCTAACAATGAGCAGTTCTTC. It encodes CASQGLSPNNEQFF. The entire variable domain, with the rest obtained from reference TRBV28 and TRBJ2-1, is as follows: DVKVTQSSRYLVKRTGEKVFLECVQDMDHENMFWYRQDPGLGLRLIYFSYDVKMKEKGDIPEGYSVSREKKERFSLILESASTNQTSMYLCASQGLSPNNEQFFGPGTRLTVL.

This clonotype was counted a few times. The chain links TRBV2 to TRBJ2-7, with TRBD2 as a possible D gene (5 bases). V gave up 3 bases and J gave up 7 bases, with 10 bases separating them. Germline assignment: CDR1 SNHLY and CDR2 FYNNEI. The CDR3 is 12 amino acids. The CDR3 loop reads CASSDRGWEQYF. As DNA, the CDR3 is TGTGCCAGCAGTGATCGGGGATGGGAGCAGTACTTC.

This clonotype was observed a few times. The gene calls are TRBV6-4 and TRBJ2-7; D unclear. There are 13 residues in the CDR3. V lost 0 bases to trimming and J lost 3 bases, with 6 bases between them. CDR1 and CDR2 from the germline V gene are MRHNA and SNTAGT. CDR3 nucleotides: TGTGCCAGCAGTGACTCGAAGGGCTACGAGCAGTACTTC. It codes for CASSDSKGYEQYF.

This clonotype came up a few times. V is TRBV20-1 and J is TRBJ2-7; D gene uncertain. This CDR3 contains 12 residues. Germline CDR1 and CDR2: DFQATT and SNEGSKA (reference sequence). V was cut by 6 bases and J by 7 bases, with 16 bases left in between. The CDR3 here is CSAKNLLLEQYF. CDR3 DNA sequence: TGCAGTGCCAAAAACCTATTATTGGAGCAGTACTTC.

Many counts were recorded for this clonotype. The chain combines TRBV7-9 with TRBJ2-6, with 8 bases identical to TRBD2. CDR1 is SEHNR, CDR2 FQNEAQ, per germline (reference sequence). This CDR3 contains 20 residues. V was pared by 4 bases and J by 0 bases, with 14 bases of the junction left unmatched. The chain's CDR3 is CASSSTEAGGVPSGANVLTF. CDR3 sequence (DNA): TGTGCCAGCAGCTCCACGGAGGCGGGAGGCGTCCCCTCTGGGGCCAACGTCCTGACTTTC.

This clonotype came up many times. V usage is TRBV6-5 and J usage is TRBJ1-2, with D possibly TRBD1 on 5 matching bases. This CDR3 comprises 13 residues. V was shortened by 2 bases and J by 5 bases, with 9 bases between the two germline ends. Germline values: CDR1 MNHEY, CDR2 SVGAGI. The CDR3 loop is CASSYATAYGYTF. In nucleotides, the CDR3 is TGTGCCAGCAGTTACGCGACAGCATATGGCTACACCTTC.

This clonotype has at least ten counts. The chain uses TRBV5-1 and TRBJ1-1; D is ambiguous. This CDR3 has 14 residues. The V end lost 5 bases, the J end lost 0 bases, and 11 bases lay between the germline ends. Germline V gene lookup returns CDR1 SGHRS and CDR2 YFSETQ. CDR3: CASRAGVMNTEAFF. The CDR3 DNA reads as TGCGCCAGCAGGGCCGGGGTTATGAACACTGAAGCTTTCTTT.

This clonotype has a count of ten or more. V and J are TRBV29-1 and TRBJ2-3; TRBD2 might be the D (6 bases). This CDR3 is 12 amino acids long. Germline V gene data show CDR1 as SQVTM and CDR2 as ANQGSEA. The chain's CDR3 is CSHGGSTDTQYF. CDR3 DNA: TGCAGTCATGGGGGGTCCACAGATACGCAGTATTTT.

This clonotype has just a few counts. The V call is TRBV7-2, the J call TRBJ2-5; TRBD2 matches at 8 bases. Trimming cost V 7 bases and J 2 bases; bases outside gene matches: 6. The CDR3 covers 14 residues. From germline, CDR1 is SGHTA and CDR2 FQGNSA. The CDR3 DNA reads TGTGCCAGCACACAGAGCGGGAGACAAGAGACCCAGTACTTC. Translating it yields CASTQSGRQETQYF.

The chain links TRBV12-3 or TRBV12-4 to TRBJ2-7; possibly TRBD1 for D (6 bases). The CDR3 length is 14 residues. The ends were cut back, 3 bases at V and 1 base at J, with 10 bases in the middle. The CDR3 region has the DNA TGTGCCAGCAGTTTTTCCCAGGGGTCCTACGAGCAGTACTTC. It yields the protein CASSFSQGSYEQYF.

This clonotype was observed many times. This chain uses TRBV20-1 with TRBJ2-1, with a tentative D call TRBD2 (6 bases). The CDR3 consists of 15 residues. V was clipped by 0 bases and J by 6 bases, with 15 bases between them. Germline V gene sequence: CDR1 DFQATT, CDR2 SNEGSKA (reference sequence). CDR3 protein: CSARDRGTFSNEQFF. The DNA for the CDR3 is TGCAGTGCTAGAGATCGGGGGACCTTCTCCAATGAGCAGTTCTTC.

In this sample, this clonotype turned up many times. V is TRBV11-2 and J is TRBJ1-1; the D is unclear. The CDR3 spans 15 residues. Germline V gives CDR1 SGHAT, CDR2 FQNNGV. V dropped 1 base and J dropped 4 bases, with 13 bases sitting between them. The CDR3 here is CASSLGRAGGTEAFF. The CDR3 nucleotides read TGTGCCAGCAGCTTAGGGAGGGCGGGCGGCACTGAAGCTTTCTTT.

This clonotype was recorded a few times. V and J are TRBV25-1 and TRBJ1-2; a possible D gene is TRBD1 (6 bases). The V gene lost 4 bases and the J gene lost 3 bases, with 12 bases spanning the gap. The CDR3 extends over 14 amino acids. Germline loops: CDR1 MGHDK, CDR2 SYGVNS. The CDR3 sequence: CASSGRGLDYGYTF. The CDR3, as DNA: TGTGCCAGCAGTGGCAGGGGTTTGGACTATGGCTACACCTTC.